A selection of T cell receptor beta chains follows, all from one sample in a study of T cell responses to AZD1222 COVID-19 vaccine. Assay: immunoSEQ multiplex PCR; the TCRdb copy retains only in-frame clones and omits some. This sample has around 81,000 clones, with about 82% found just once. This sample comprised peripheral blood, obtained on day 0 of AZD1222 vaccination. The receptors come from an adult in good health. The CDR3 runs from the conserved cysteine through the conserved F or W. Fields, in order: V gene, J gene, clone size, CDR3 protein. Some rows mark clone size as missing; the rest say once, few, many or name a class of expanded clone.

TRBV6-5	TRBJ2-7	NA	CASRRAGSSYEQYF
TRBV7-8	TRBJ1-5	few	CASSLEKGPNQPQHF
TRBV2	TRBJ2-3	NA	CASSPSSGGGLADTQYF
TRBV4-3	TRBJ1-2	NA	CASSQDRDRGVYGYTF
TRBV19	TRBJ2-2	NA	CASNVRSTGELFF
TRBV10-1	TRBJ2-7	few	CASSNRGKSYEQYF
TRBV11-3	TRBJ2-1	NA	CASSLGVAGLTFEQFF
TRBV6-6	TRBJ1-3	NA	CASSPRARQGTSGRNTIYF
TRBV10-2	TRBJ1-4	once	CASTPDRGGEKLFF
TRBV27	TRBJ1-2	few	CASSSTNDRGHGYTF
TRBV6-5	TRBJ1-2	once	CASSTGTHYGYTF
TRBV7-9	TRBJ2-5	NA	CASSRDGRTQYF
TRBV19	TRBJ2-1	NA	CASSNPRDSGSYNEQFF
TRBV27	TRBJ2-7	NA	CASSLHSGRYEQYF
TRBV6-2/TRBV6-3	TRBJ1-1	NA	CASGYVGTPLLGAFF
TRBV30	TRBJ2-7	NA	CAWSKYDGYYEQYF
TRBV11-2	TRBJ2-1	few	CASSLVRLNEQFF
TRBV4-3	TRBJ1-6	once	CASSQAGGSGSYNSPLHF
TRBV6-5	TRBJ2-5	NA	CASSRQDQETQYF
TRBV9	TRBJ2-5	NA	CASSAYSGGGQETQYF
TRBV9	TRBJ2-1	once	CASSVESGSQRRNEQFF
TRBV7-9	TRBJ2-3	NA	CASSLSVSLARRGGDTQYF
TRBV6-7	TRBJ2-7	NA	CASSSILREQYF
TRBV25-1	TRBJ2-7	NA	CASSESRDWYSYEQYF
TRBV6-6	TRBJ2-1	NA	CASRGGNEQFF
TRBV10-1	TRBJ2-7	NA	CASSRGRGYEQYF
TRBV7-9	TRBJ2-1	NA	CASAPKPTSGTNEQFF
TRBV19	TRBJ1-5	few	CASSMDGKRPQHF
TRBV6-5	TRBJ1-4	NA	CASTTRGVKEKLFF
TRBV11-3	TRBJ2-1	once	CASSRTSWNEQFF
TRBV19	TRBJ1-3	NA	CASRDVGNTIYF
TRBV3-1/TRBV3-2	TRBJ1-2	NA	CASSQVVGADYGYTF
TRBV4-1	TRBJ2-5	once	CASSQQSQGRGETQYF
TRBV7-2	TRBJ1-5	NA	CASSLSGVSNQPQHF
TRBV6-2/TRBV6-3	TRBJ2-7	NA	CASSPTGQGSYEQYF
TRBV27	TRBJ1-4	few	CASMRQGHNEKLFF
TRBV7-2	TRBJ1-1	NA	CASSLIRQGNTEAFF
TRBV5-1	TRBJ1-2	NA	CASSPSDTNYGYTF
TRBV19	TRBJ2-3	NA	CASRRDSSTDTQYF
TRBV5-6	TRBJ1-1	NA	CASSFKQGGVTEAFF
TRBV4-3	TRBJ1-5	few	CASSPTRGEGQPQHF
TRBV5-6	TRBJ2-5	few	CASSYRRGKTQYF
TRBV12-3/TRBV12-4	TRBJ1-5	NA	CASREGFNQPQHF
TRBV3-1/TRBV3-2	TRBJ2-7	NA	CASSRTGDHEQYF
TRBV7-9	TRBJ1-1	few	CASSSGRIRRTFF
TRBV9	TRBJ1-5	NA	CASSADGNSNQPQHF
TRBV15	TRBJ1-5	NA	CATSGGQLGNQPQHF
TRBV2	TRBJ1-5	NA	CAARRGDNQPQHF